Presented here are 9 T cell receptor beta chains from one specimen sequenced in a study of blood T cell repertoires in COVID-19. Using immunoSEQ multiplex PCR, the repertoire was profiled, and TCRdb retains in-frame clones only, with some absent. The profile covers over 150,000 clones, with around 84% appearing a single time and roughly 1.5% taken by the ten largest. What was sequenced was peripheral blood. The receptors were sampled from a man older than 75 with acute or convalescent COVID-19.

The V gene is TRBV10-3, the J gene TRBJ2-1; perhaps TRBD2 as D (5 bases). The germline CDR1 and CDR2 sequences are ENHRY and SYGVKD. CDR3 length: 13 amino acids. The V gene lost 7 bases and the J gene lost 4 bases, with 11 bases spanning the gap. The DNA of the CDR3 is TGTGCCATCAAGGAGGCAGGATACAATGAGCAGTTCTTC. This encodes CAIKEAGYNEQFF.

V gene TRBV6-5 combines with J gene TRBJ1-5; TRBD1 matches 9 bases. Germline V gives CDR1 MNHEY, CDR2 SVGAGI. Trimming removed 6 bases from V and 2 bases from J; junction bases left unmatched: 5. CDR3 length: 15 residues. The CDR3 here is CASRRTGDGNQPQHF. The CDR3 DNA reads as TGTGCCAGCAGGCGGACAGGGGATGGCAATCAGCCCCAGCATTTT.

J is TRBJ2-7 and V is TRBV5-5; 8 bases fit TRBD2. V was pared by 4 bases and J by 5 bases, with 11 bases of the junction left unmatched. Germline assignment: CDR1 SGHKS and CDR2 YYEKEE (reference sequence). CDR3 length equals 15 residues. CDR3 protein: CASSRTTRGADEQYF. The CDR3 coding sequence is TGTGCCAGCAGCCGAACAACGCGGGGGGCTGACGAGCAGTACTTC.

This clone appeared a few times. The chain is built from TRBV27 and TRBJ2-7; TRBD2 might be the D (5 bases). V lost 5 bases and J lost 2, with 10 bases in between. The CDR3 extends over 13 amino acids. Germline loops: CDR1 MNHEY, CDR2 SMNVEV (reference sequence). The CDR3 DNA sequence: TGTGCCAGCAGTAGAGAGGGTCCCTACGAGCAGTACGTC. Residues: CASSREGPYEQYV.

The chain has TRBV13 and TRBJ2-3; 7 nucleotides match TRBD2. CDR1 and CDR2 (germline): PRHDT, FYEKMQ (reference sequence). Trimming at V came to 0 bases and at J to 4 bases, leaving 10 bases not matched to a gene. CDR3 size: 17 residues. CDR3 sequence: CASSLGSSGEAADTQYF. The CDR3 DNA reads TGTGCCAGCAGCTTAGGATCCAGCGGGGAAGCTGCAGATACGCAGTATTTT.

V usage is TRBV11-2 and J usage is TRBJ2-5; D ambiguous. Trimming pared 0 bases from V and 5 bases from J, leaving 10 bases between. The germline V gene encodes CDR1 SGHAT and CDR2 FQNNGV. This CDR3 contains 14 residues. The CDR3 sequence: CASSLEYTYETQYF. The DNA of the CDR3 is TGTGCCAGCAGCTTAGAATACACGTATGAGACCCAGTACTTC.

The rearrangement uses TRBV4-1 and TRBJ1-5, with 8 bases that match TRBD1. The V gene's germline CDR1 is MGHRA and CDR2 YSYEKL. There are 18 residues in the CDR3. After removal of 0 bases from V and 7 bases from J, the junction contained 14 bases not matched to a gene. In DNA form, the CDR3 reads TGCGCCAGCAGCCAAGACGTAAGAACAGGGGGTCCCGGGCAGCCCCAGCATTTT. Residues: CASSQDVRTGGPGQPQHF.

This chain connects TRBV11-1 to TRBJ2-2; a possible D gene is TRBD1 (6 bases). V dropped 6 bases and J dropped 0 bases, with 11 bases sitting between them. CDR1 SGHAT and CDR2 FQDESV come from the germline V gene (reference sequence). The CDR3 covers 15 residues. The CDR3 sequence: CASRRTVANTGELFF. The CDR3 nucleotides read TGTGCCAGCAGACGGACAGTTGCGAACACCGGGGAGCTGTTTTTT. The entire variable domain, with the rest obtained from reference TRBV11-1 and TRBJ2-2, is as follows: EAEVAQSPRYKITEKSQAVAFWCDPISGHATLYWYRQILGQGPELLVQFQDESVVDDSQLPKDRFSAERLKGVDSTLKIQPAELGDSAMYLCASRRTVANTGELFFGEGSRLTVL.

The genes are TRBV5-1 and TRBJ1-4; the match to TRBD1 covers 7 bases. This CDR3 spans 18 amino acids. The germline V gene encodes CDR1 SGHRS and CDR2 YFSETQ. The ends lost 3 bases at V and 0 bases at J; junction bases unmatched: 11. The CDR3 DNA follows: TGCGCCAGCAGCTCCTTCGGGGACAGAATTTCAACTAATGAAAAACTGTTTTTT. Translated, it gives CASSSFGDRISTNEKLFF.